A single sample gave rise to the 5 T cell receptor beta chains below, sequenced in a study of technical replicates of blood from a few donors. Assay used: immunoSEQ multiplex PCR; TCRdb lists only in-frame clones, some missing. The table records 45,000 to 60,000 clones, about nine tenths of them present only once. The specimen sequenced was PBMCs. The source is a human donor in good health. Some clones in this sample may be carry-over from other donors' samples.

The V and J genes are TRBV7-2 and TRBJ2-3; D not certain. The germline gives CDR1 SGHTA, CDR2 FQGNSA. Trimming removed 5 bases from V and 5 bases from J, with 17 bases in between. The CDR3 has 15 amino acids. This CDR3 is CASSPLGLSVDTQYF. The CDR3 region has the DNA TGTGCCAGCAGCCCGCTTGGGCTGAGTGTAGATACGCAGTATTTT.

CDR3 amino acids: CASKGGRSYEQYF. CDR3 nucleotides: TGTGCCAGCAAGGGCGGGAGATCCTACGAGCAGTACTTC. The J gene is TRBJ2-7, the V gene TRBV7-9; TRBD2 agrees at 7 bases. This CDR3 is 13 amino acids long. J gave up 1 base and V 7 bases, and 4 bases lay outside the gene matches. The V gene's germline CDR1 is SEHNR and CDR2 FQNEAQ (reference sequence).

The chain has TRBV4-3 and TRBJ2-7, with TRBD1 matching over 7 bases. Germline CDR1 is LGHNA and CDR2 is YSLEER. This CDR3 region has 16 residues. V lost 1 base to trimming and J lost 0 bases; unmatched junction nucleotides: 6. Written as DNA, the CDR3 is TGCGCCAGCAGCCAAGGTTTAGGGGGCACCTCCTACGAGCAGTACTTC. This translates into CASSQGLGGTSYEQYF.

This clone showed up just a few times. The chain carries TRBV25-1 and TRBJ2-1; 10 bases align to TRBD2. V lost 4 bases, J lost 4 bases, and 10 bases stayed unmatched. The length of the CDR3 is 17 residues. Germline loops: CDR1 MGHDK, CDR2 SYGVNS. CDR3 in amino acids: CASSAVAGTSVYNEQFF. In DNA, the CDR3 is TGTGCCAGCAGTGCCGTCGCCGGGACTAGCGTTTACAATGAGCAGTTCTTC.

V usage is TRBV11-1 and J usage is TRBJ2-6; D is possibly TRBD2 (6 bases). The germline gives CDR1 SGHAT, CDR2 FQDESV (reference sequence). The V gene lost 2 bases and the J gene lost 0 bases, with 11 bases spanning the gap. The CDR3 is made up of 17 amino acids. The CDR3 here is CASSLRGAYSGANVLTF. The DNA of the CDR3 is TGTGCCAGCAGCTTACGCGGGGCCTACTCTGGGGCCAACGTCCTGACTTTC.